A single sample gave rise to the 9 T cell receptor beta chains below, sequenced in a study of blood T cell repertoires in COVID-19. TCRdb keeps only in-frame clones here, not all; method: immunoSEQ multiplex PCR. The top ten hold 15% to 20% of the sample, which has more than 85,000 clones, approximately 84% seen once. Sequencing was carried out using peripheral blood. These receptors all come from a woman in her sixties with acute or convalescent COVID-19.

The chain is built from TRBV27 and TRBJ2-7; 8 bases map to TRBD2. This CDR3 is 15 amino acids long. Germline lookup yields CDR1 MNHEY and CDR2 SMNVEV (reference sequence). V lost 0 bases, J lost 2 bases, and 3 bases stayed unmatched. The CDR3 DNA is TGTGCCAGCAGTTTATCGAGCGGGAGCCCCTACGAGCAGTACTTC. Translated, it gives CASSLSSGSPYEQYF.

This rearrangement joins TRBV5-1 to TRBJ2-7, with D possibly being TRBD2 (5 bases). Germline values: CDR1 SGHRS, CDR2 YFSETQ. Deletions cut 0 bases from V and 7 bases from J, with 14 bases between. The CDR3 contains 14 residues. The CDR3 sequence is CASSLANGWEEQYF. CDR3 DNA sequence: TGCGCCAGCAGCTTGGCCAACGGTTGGGAGGAGCAGTACTTC.

This chain uses TRBV5-1 with TRBJ1-2; 8 bases are a match to TRBD1. V was clipped by 3 bases and J by 8 bases; unmatched bases: 6. Looked up from germline, CDR1 is SGHRS and CDR2 is YFSETQ. The CDR3 runs to 13 residues. The CDR3, as DNA: TGCGCCAGCAGCTCAGGGGGCAGGTTCGGCTACACCTTC. Its translation is CASSSGGRFGYTF.

The genes are TRBV7-2 and TRBJ1-2; 11 bases map to TRBD1. The CDR3 has 15 residues. The germline gives CDR1 SGHTA, CDR2 FQGNSA. With V trimmed by 4 bases and J by 3 bases, 4 bases remained unmatched. This CDR3 is CASSSGQGAYYGYTF. CDR3 coding DNA: TGTGCCAGCAGCTCCGGACAGGGGGCGTACTATGGCTACACCTTC.

V gene TRBV24-1 combines with J gene TRBJ1-5; D possibly corresponds to TRBD1 (6 bases). Germline V CDR1 and CDR2: KGHDR, SFDVKD. The CDR3 has 19 residues. V was pared by 3 bases and J by 6 bases, with 26 bases between. The CDR3 loop reads CATSDPTPNLQGYGQPQHF. The DNA of the CDR3 is TGTGCCACCAGTGATCCCACACCAAACCTACAGGGTTACGGTCAGCCCCAGCATTTT.

This chain connects TRBV28 to TRBJ1-1; the D gene is possibly TRBD1 (5 bases). This CDR3 is 13 amino acids long. Per germline, CDR1 MDHEN and CDR2 SYDVKM. Deletions cut 1 base from V and 4 bases from J, with 7 bases between. As DNA, the CDR3 is TGTGCCAGCAGTTTATTGGGGCGCACTGAAGCTTTCTTT. Residues: CASSLLGRTEAFF.

Here the CDR3 reads CASRDSVGEDGYTF. Here the CDR3 DNA reads TGCGCCAGCCGCGATTCGGTCGGTGAGGATGGCTACACCTTC. V is TRBV5-1 and J is TRBJ1-2; D ambiguous. CDR3 length: 14 amino acids. V dropped 7 bases and J dropped 6 bases, with 19 bases sitting between them. The germline V gene has CDR1 SGHRS and CDR2 YFSETQ.

The chain carries TRBV10-3 and TRBJ2-7; 7 bases are a match to TRBD1. CDR1 and CDR2 (germline): ENHRY, SYGVKD. There are 13 residues in the CDR3. Unmatched junction bases numbered 2, after V lost 6 bases and J lost 0 bases. The chain's CDR3 is CAIRQGSSYEQYF. Written as DNA, the CDR3 is TGTGCCATCAGACAGGGGTCCTCCTACGAGCAGTACTTC.

The chain recombines TRBV7-3 with TRBJ2-2; 15 nucleotides match TRBD2. Per the germline V gene, CDR1 is SGHTA and CDR2 is FQGTGA. The CDR3 is made up of 16 amino acids. The V and J ends lost 5 bases and 6 bases, in that order; junction bases with no gene match: 4. In DNA form, the CDR3 reads TGTGCCAGCAGCCCGGGACTAGCGGGGGGCGCCGGGGAGCTGTTTTTT. Translated: CASSPGLAGGAGELFF.